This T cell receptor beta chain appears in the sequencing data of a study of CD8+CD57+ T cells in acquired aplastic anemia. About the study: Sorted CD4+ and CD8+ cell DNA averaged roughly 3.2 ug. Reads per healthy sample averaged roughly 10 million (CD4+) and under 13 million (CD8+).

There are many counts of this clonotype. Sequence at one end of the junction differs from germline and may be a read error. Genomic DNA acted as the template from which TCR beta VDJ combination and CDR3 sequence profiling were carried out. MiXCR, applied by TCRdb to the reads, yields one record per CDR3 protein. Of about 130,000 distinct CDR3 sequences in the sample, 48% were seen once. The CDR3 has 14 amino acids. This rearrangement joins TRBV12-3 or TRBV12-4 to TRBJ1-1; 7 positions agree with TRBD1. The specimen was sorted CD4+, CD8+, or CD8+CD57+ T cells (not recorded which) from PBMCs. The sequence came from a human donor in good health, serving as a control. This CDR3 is CASILQGGHTEAFF. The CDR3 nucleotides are TGTGCCAGCATCCTCCAGGGGGGGCACACCGAAGCTTTCTTT.